These 11 T cell receptor beta chains originate from one sample sequenced in a study of blood T cells in healthy people across ages. Through a sample-barcoded 5' primer and a J-beta primer mix, a second PCR was run for 7 to 11 cycles. A single record per CDR3 protein comes from TCRdb applying MiXCR to the 5' RACE reads. The sample has 1.5 million to 2 million distinct CDR3 sequences, roughly 49% seen once. Sequencing input: blood. The receptors stem from a woman aged 40 to 50 in good health.

For this clonotype: Its ends do not fully match the called genes, so a read error is possible. The chain is built from TRBV6-2 or TRBV6-3 and TRBJ2-1; 8 bases map to TRBD1. In germline, CDR1 is MNHEY, CDR2 SVGEGT. This CDR3 spans 14 amino acids. CDR3 DNA sequence: TGTACCAGCAGTTACCAGGACAGGGTAAATGAGCAGTTCTTC. It specifies CTSSYQDRVNEQFF.

The chain joins TRBV7-2 to TRBJ1-4; possible D gene TRBD1, 5 bases. V lost 8 bases to trimming and J lost 8 bases, with 15 bases between them. The CDR3 contains 13 residues. Germline V gene data show CDR1 as SGHTA and CDR2 as FQGNSA. The CDR3 sequence is CASQGDRREKLFF. DNA of the CDR3: TGTGCCAGCCAAGGGGACCGTCGAGAAAAACTGTTTTTT.

The rearrangement links TRBV7-9 to TRBJ2-3; 8 bases are a match to TRBD2. Germline V gene data show CDR1 as SEHNR and CDR2 as FQNEAQ (reference sequence). Germline trimming cut 7 bases from V and 0 bases from J; bases unmatched to any gene: 6. The CDR3 has 15 residues. CDR3 protein: CASIPGGLSTDTQYF. As DNA, the CDR3 is TGTGCCAGCATCCCGGGAGGGTTAAGCACAGATACGCAGTATTTT.

This clonotype was observed a few times. This chain connects TRBV11-2 to TRBJ1-2, with 10 bases aligning to TRBD1. The germline CDR1 and CDR2 sequences are SGHAT and FQNNGV. The CDR3 covers 15 residues. Unmatched junction bases numbered 6, after V lost 5 bases and J lost 3 bases. The CDR3 sequence: CASSRRDRGDYGYTF. CDR3 nucleotides: TGTGCCAGCAGCCGGCGGGACAGGGGAGACTATGGCTACACCTTC.

The chain has TRBV20-1 and TRBJ2-7; 10 bases map to TRBD2. The CDR3 covers 14 residues. The V gene end was trimmed by 3 bases and the J gene end by 7 bases; junction bases not matched to a gene: 9. CDR1 and CDR2 from the germline V gene are DFQATT and SNEGSKA (reference sequence). CDR3 residues: CSASEAGGWNEQYF. The CDR3 DNA reads TGCAGTGCTAGTGAAGCGGGGGGGTGGAATGAGCAGTACTTC.

The table lists this clonotype with a few counts. The chain is built from TRBV18 and TRBJ1-1; 8 bases align to TRBD1. Germline V gene lookup returns CDR1 KGHSH and CDR2 LQKENI. This CDR3 is 16 amino acids long. V was clipped by 3 bases and J by 3 bases; unmatched bases: 9. CDR3 coding DNA: TGTGCCAGCTCACCGAGGGGTGGACAGGGATACACTGAAGCTTTCTTT. This translates into CASSPRGGQGYTEAFF.

The genes are TRBV4-2 and TRBJ1-1; D gene unclear. The CDR3 has 13 residues. The germline V gene encodes CDR1 LGHNA and CDR2 YNFKEQ. V was pared by 8 bases and J by 3 bases, with 13 bases between. The CDR3 region is CASVAGSYTEAFF. CDR3 sequence (DNA): TGTGCCAGCGTGGCTGGCTCTTACACTGAAGCTTTCTTT.

For this clonotype: This could be a read error, since a much larger clone is one nucleotide away. The chain is built from TRBV12-3 or TRBV12-4 and TRBJ1-2; a weak D match, TRBD1 (5 bases). V lost 6 bases and J lost 4, with 9 bases in between. CDR3 length: 12 residues. In nucleotides, the CDR3 is TGTGCCAGCAGATTCGACAGCTATGGCTACACCTTC. Amino acids: CASRFDSYGYTF.

The V gene is TRBV12-3 or TRBV12-4, the J gene TRBJ1-1, with TRBD1 matching 9 bases. The CDR3 sequence is 16 residues long. Trimming removed 6 bases from V and 1 base from J; junction bases left unmatched: 9. CDR3 amino acids: CASSRQGEVRNTEAFF. CDR3 DNA sequence: TGTGCCAGCAGCCGACAGGGGGAAGTTAGGAACACTGAAGCTTTCTTT.

The V call is TRBV4-1, the J call TRBJ2-5; 8 bases align to TRBD1. The J call may be mistaken, given a closer DNA end match to TRBJ2-7. Germline loops: CDR1 MGHRA, CDR2 YSYEKL. This CDR3 spans 15 amino acids. The CDR3 DNA sequence: TGCGCCAGCAGCCAGACACAGGGGGGCCTCTACGAGCAGTACTTC. It specifies CASSQTQGGLYEQYF.

Only a few counts were recorded for this clonotype. The rearrangement links TRBV27 to TRBJ1-6, with D unresolved. The CDR3 consists of 13 residues. Trimming pared 5 bases from V and 6 bases from J, leaving 8 bases between. The germline V gene encodes CDR1 MNHEY and CDR2 SMNVEV (reference sequence). CDR3 amino acids: CASSQTPNSPLHF. The CDR3 region has the DNA TGTGCCAGCAGTCAGACTCCTAATTCACCCCTCCACTTT.